This T cell receptor (beta chain) was captured by sequencing in a study of post-analysis software for immune sequencing data. As for the study in general: Secondary progressive, relapsing-remitting and progressive-relapsing multiple sclerosis were among the included disease courses. Study findings and constraints: Relative to controls, patients with multiple sclerosis showed significantly lower normalized Chao1 diversity. F measure showed strong co-clustering of same-batch samples. About five TRBV segments, including TRBV5-6, TRBV5-1 and TRBV20-1, were more frequent in patients than controls.

A word on this clonotype: Its antigen is unknown.

V was shortened by 1 base and J by 5 bases, with 14 bases between the two germline ends. Germline CDR1 reads SGHRS; CDR2 reads YFSETQ. The CDR3 extends over 15 amino acids. Carried by the TCR beta cDNA libraries were unique molecular identifiers. A few hundred thousand cDNA molecules were obtained from around 0.96 to 9.9 million T cells. One entry per CDR3 protein, called by TCRdb with MiXCR from the PCR reads. The top ten hold around 11% of the sample, which has hundreds of thousands of distinct CDR3 sequences, over 45% seen once. The sequencing sample was made of blood. The receptor's source is a girl between 2 and 10 years old with multiple sclerosis. J is TRBJ2-3 and V is TRBV5-1; a weak D match, TRBD1 (5 bases). In DNA, the CDR3 is TGCGCCAGCAGCTTGTTAAGGGGTCCCCAAGATACGCAGTATTTT. This encodes CASSLLRGPQDTQYF.